This TCR beta chain was retrieved from a study of Graves' ophthalmopathy and Graves' hyperthyroidism. V lost 0 bases to trimming and J lost 7 bases, with 16 bases between them. This CDR3 is 14 amino acids long. CDR1 is DFQATT and CDR2 is SNEGSKA in the germline V gene (reference sequence). RNA transcripts yielded amplified TCR beta CDR3 regions. The first-round RT-PCR employed HTBI primers together with the Qiagen OneStep RT-PCR kit. A multiplex PCR was then performed as the second round. TCRdb reprocessed the multiplex PCR reads via MiXCR and lists one record per CDR3 protein. Found here are 200,000 to 250,000 distinct CDR3 sequences, about 47% of them singletons; the top ten hold over 40%. Comments on this clonotype: Its antigen remains unknown.

The study, taken as a whole, reports: Between ophthalmopathy and stable hyperthyroidism, a 13-signature model drew a separation with about 85% sensitivity and around 80% specificity.

The chain joins TRBV20-1 to TRBJ2-7; D is perhaps TRBD2 (6 bases). This clonotype originated in an adult man with Graves' ophthalmopathy. The sequencing sample was made of peripheral blood. The CDR3 sequence is CSARDSGRGDEQYF. The CDR3 DNA sequence: TGCAGTGCTAGAGATAGTGGGCGGGGCGATGAGCAGTACTTC.